This T cell receptor (beta chain) originates from a study of shared clonotypes between healthy human individuals. The study, taken as a whole, reports: Researchers sampled only blood; tissue repertoires likely differ.

Sequencing of unsorted PBMC DNA was carried out using ten immunoSEQ deep assay plates. Measured with immunoSEQ multiplex PCR; TCRdb has only the in-frame clones, and not every one. The repertoire includes around 450,000 clones, about 76% of them detected once, and approximately 13% sits in the top ten. As for this clone: The antigen is unknown.

Every donor, a Caucasian adult, lived in Nashville, Tennessee. The CDR3 is 14 residues long. Sequencing was carried out using PBMCs. This sequence was found in a woman aged 40 to 49 in good health. Some clones in this sample may be carry-over from other donors' samples. The chain employs TRBV21-1 and TRBJ1-1; the table assigns TRBD1, which was not confirmed against the DNA. TRBV21-1 has pseudogene status. CDR3 DNA sequence: TGTGCCAGCAGCGAAACAGGGGATTCCACTGAAGCTTTCTTT. Translating gives CASSETGDSTEAFF.